What follows are 30 T cell receptor beta chains derived from one specimen sequenced in a study of cytomegalovirus exposure and HLA in healthy donors. The PCR had 60 Vbeta and 13 Jbeta primers. Libraries were prepared by immunoSEQ multiplex PCR; TCRdb keeps only in-frame clonotypes and omits some of them. In the table there are 90,000 to 110,000 clones, roughly 12% of which are singletons. The specimen sequenced was PBMCs. The source is a man aged 35-49 years in good health and CMV-seropositive.

This clone was picked up a small number of times. V and J are TRBV5-1 and TRBJ2-1, with 14 nucleotides matching TRBD2. Germline CDR1 SGHRS, CDR2 YFSETQ. The CDR3 totals 14 residues. With 4 bases clipped from V and 6 bases from J, the junction kept 0 bases outside the gene matches. CDR3 sequence (DNA): TGCGCCAGCAGCGGGACTAGCGGGGGCAATGAGCAGTTCTTC. Encoded protein: CASSGTSGGNEQFF.

V is TRBV30 and J is TRBJ2-2; 14 nucleotides match TRBD2. The CDR3 contains 15 residues. Germline V gene sequence: CDR1 GTSNPN, CDR2 SVGIG (reference sequence). With 3 bases clipped from V and 7 bases from J, the junction kept 4 bases outside the gene matches. The CDR3 DNA sequence: TGTGCCTGGAGGGGGACTAGCGGGAGCCTCGGGGAGCTGTTTTTT. Translated, it gives CAWRGTSGSLGELFF.

This sequence joins TRBV6-6 and TRBJ1-5; D gene unclear. Germline loops: CDR1 MNHNY, CDR2 SVGAGI (reference sequence). The CDR3 loop spans 13 amino acids. Trimming took off 7 bases at V and 8 bases at J, with 15 bases between the two ends. CDR3: CASTHRGFEPQHF. In nucleotides, the CDR3 is TGTGCCAGCACACACCGGGGTTTTGAGCCCCAGCATTTT.

This clone was recorded a few times. The J gene is TRBJ2-2, the V gene TRBV6-1, with D perhaps matching TRBD1 (6 bases). With 6 bases removed from V and 5 bases from J, the gap between germline ends came to 10 bases. CDR1 and CDR2 from the germline V gene are MNHNS and SASEGT. This CDR3 is 13 amino acids long. CDR3 sequence: CASSKGETGELFF. The CDR3 coding sequence is TGTGCCAGCAGCAAGGGGGAAACCGGGGAGCTGTTTTTT.

In the case of this clone: The junction departs from germline at one end; a sequencing error may be responsible. The chain carries TRBV7-7 and TRBJ2-7; either TRBD1 or TRBD2 may fit D (5 bases each). This CDR3 region has 13 residues. Germline CDR1 is SSHAT and CDR2 is FNYEAQ (reference sequence). CDR3 region: CASSLGESYEQYF. CDR3 coding DNA: TGTGCTAGCAGCTTAGGGGAGAGCTACGAGCAGTACTTC.

J is TRBJ2-3 and V is TRBV9; TRBD2 might be the D (8 bases). The germline V gene has CDR1 SGDLS and CDR2 YYNGEE. Trimming pared 7 bases from V and 5 bases from J, leaving 20 bases between. The CDR3 sequence is 15 residues long. CDR3 in amino acids: CASSRGTSQIDTQYF. DNA for the CDR3: TGTGCCAGCTCCAGGGGGACTAGTCAAATAGATACGCAGTATTTT.

This clone has just a few counts. The chain carries TRBV10-2 and TRBJ2-1, with 10 nucleotides matching TRBD1. CDR1 and CDR2 from the germline V gene are WSHSY and SAAADI. Unmatched junction bases numbered 7, after V lost 8 bases and J lost 6 bases. The CDR3 spans 14 residues. DNA for the CDR3: TGCGCCAGCGAGGGGACAGGGGTCTCCAATGAGCAGTTCTTC. This encodes CASEGTGVSNEQFF.

In regard to this clone: One end of the junction fails to match germline, which may point to a read error. The chain uses TRBV27 and TRBJ2-3; D unresolved. Germline V CDR1 and CDR2: MNHEY, SMNVEV (reference sequence). The CDR3 has 12 amino acids. The CDR3 coding sequence is TGTGCCAGCAGTTCAAGCACAGATATGCAGTATTTT. Amino acid sequence: CASSSSTDMQYF.

A few counts support this clone. The V and J genes are TRBV10-3 and TRBJ1-4; D unresolved. The germline V gene has CDR1 ENHRY and CDR2 SYGVKD. This CDR3 is built from 14 residues. The V gene lost 3 bases and the J gene lost 3 bases, with 8 bases spanning the gap. CDR3: CAISDGVPNEKLFF. Written as DNA, the CDR3 is TGTGCCATCAGTGACGGGGTGCCTAATGAAAAACTGTTTTTT.

The chain couples TRBV19 to TRBJ1-2, with D possibly being TRBD1 (5 bases). V was shortened by 1 base and J by 5 bases, with 14 bases between the two germline ends. The V gene's germline CDR1 is LNHDA and CDR2 SQIVND (reference sequence). This CDR3 contains 15 residues. In nucleotides, the CDR3 is TGTGCCAGTAGTATAGCCTTCGGGACTCTTTATGGCTACACCTTC. Translated: CASSIAFGTLYGYTF.

In this sample, this clone turned up a few times. The CDR3 coding sequence is TGTGCCAGCAGTGGGACTAGCGGGAGACGGTACGAGCAGTACTTC. This codes for CASSGTSGRRYEQYF. The chain is built from TRBV2 and TRBJ2-7, with TRBD2 matching over 13 bases. V lost 4 bases and J lost 4; bases outside the gene matches: 4. Germline V gene data show CDR1 as SNHLY and CDR2 as FYNNEI. The CDR3 has 15 amino acids.

There are a few counts of this clone. This chain connects TRBV10-3 to TRBJ2-1; TRBD2 matches at 14 bases. The CDR3 is 19 amino acids. V dropped 0 bases and J dropped 4; count of bases not matched to a gene: 8. Germline V gene data show CDR1 as ENHRY and CDR2 as SYGVKD. The CDR3 DNA reads TGTGCCATCAGTGAGTCGATGGGACTAGCGGGAGTATCGTACAATGAGCAGTTCTTC. Amino acids: CAISESMGLAGVSYNEQFF.

In its sample, this clone was seen a few times. This chain links TRBV6-5 with TRBJ1-2; 7 bases are shared with TRBD1. The CDR3 totals 15 residues. Germline trimming cut 6 bases from V and 0 bases from J; bases unmatched to any gene: 7. Germline CDR1 is MNHEY and CDR2 is SVGAGI. The CDR3 spells CASSTLQGTNYGYTF. The CDR3 DNA reads as TGTGCCAGCAGCACCCTACAGGGGACTAACTATGGCTACACCTTC.

The chain joins TRBV4-3 to TRBJ2-7; 10 nucleotides match TRBD2. Germline lookup yields CDR1 LGHNA and CDR2 YSLEER. CDR3 length: 15 amino acids. Trimming removed 3 bases from V and 5 bases from J; junction bases left unmatched: 7. This CDR3 reads CASSHAGLAIHEQYF. In nucleotides, the CDR3 is TGCGCCAGCAGCCATGCGGGACTAGCGATACACGAGCAGTACTTC.

The gene calls are TRBV7-2 and TRBJ2-6; TRBD2 aligns across 7 bases. With 5 bases clipped from V and 4 bases from J, the junction kept 8 bases outside the gene matches. Germline CDR1 reads SGHTA; CDR2 reads FQGNSA. The CDR3 is 16 residues long. The CDR3, as DNA: TGTGCCAGCAGCATAAGTCGGGGGGTCGGGGCCAACGTCCTGACTTTC. Its translation: CASSISRGVGANVLTF.

V gene TRBV9 combines with J gene TRBJ2-2; no clear D. The CDR3 length is 11 residues. The V end was cut by 4 bases, the J end by 8 bases, with 6 bases between. In germline, CDR1 is SGDLS, CDR2 YYNGEE. The chain's CDR3 is CASSSYGELFF. The CDR3 DNA reads TGTGCCAGCAGCTCCTATGGGGAGCTGTTTTTT.

V gene TRBV27 combines with J gene TRBJ2-5, with 10 bases aligning to TRBD2. Germline V lookup: CDR1 MNHEY, CDR2 SMNVEV (reference sequence). The CDR3 consists of 19 residues. After removal of 5 bases from V and 1 base from J, the junction contained 16 bases not matched to a gene. The CDR3 nucleotides are TGTGCCAGCAGTCAATCGGGGCCTTTAGCGGGAGGACCCCAAGAGACCCAGTACTTC. It encodes CASSQSGPLAGGPQETQYF.

This clone was counted only a few times. V gene TRBV27 combines with J gene TRBJ2-7, with 10 bases identical to TRBD1. The J segment lost 6 bases and the V segment lost 5 bases, leaving 16 bases of the junction unmatched. The CDR3 has 17 residues. Germline values: CDR1 MNHEY, CDR2 SMNVEV (reference sequence). For the CDR3, the DNA is TGTGCCAGCAGTCCGGGACAGGGGATAGTAGGCTTCGGCGAGCAGTACTTC. Translation: CASSPGQGIVGFGEQYF.

This clone was seen once. The V and J genes are TRBV5-1 and TRBJ2-7; the D gene is possibly TRBD2 (5 bases). Germline CDR1 reads SGHRS; CDR2 reads YFSETQ. The CDR3 sequence is 15 residues long. V lost 2 bases, J lost 1 base, and 13 bases lay in between. DNA of the CDR3: TGCGCCAGCAGCTTAACAGCGGACCTATCCTACGAGCAGTACTTC. It encodes CASSLTADLSYEQYF.

A few counts support this clone. The rearrangement uses TRBV10-3 and TRBJ2-7; TRBD2 matches 7 bases. J was trimmed by 3 bases and V by 2 bases; bases with no gene match: 10. There are 16 residues in the CDR3. Germline CDR1 ENHRY, CDR2 SYGVKD. In DNA, the CDR3 is TGTGCCATCAGTGAGGCTAGCGGCCAAAACCTCTACGAGCAGTACTTC. It codes for CAISEASGQNLYEQYF.

This clone has ten or more counts. The chain uses TRBV4-2 and TRBJ1-2, with 11 nucleotides matching TRBD1. Germline lookup yields CDR1 LGHNA and CDR2 YNFKEQ. Trimming cost V 3 bases and J 7 bases; bases outside gene matches: 7. This CDR3 has 15 amino acids. CDR3 residues: CASSHDRDRGTGYTF. The CDR3 DNA is TGTGCCAGCAGCCATGACCGGGACAGGGGGACTGGCTACACCTTC.

This clone was detected only a few times. The chain joins TRBV7-9 to TRBJ1-1; tentatively, D is TRBD1 (5 bases). The CDR3 extends over 13 amino acids. Germline loops: CDR1 SEHNR, CDR2 FQNEAQ (reference sequence). Trimming removed 1 base from V and 6 bases from J, with 9 bases in between. CDR3 coding DNA: TGTGCCAGCAGCTTAGATTCGACAGCTGAAGCTTTCTTT. It codes for CASSLDSTAEAFF. Looking up the rest from reference TRBV7-9 and TRBJ1-1 gives the full variable domain: DTGVSQNPRHKITKRGQNVTFRCDPISEHNRLYWYRQTLGQGPEFLTYFQNEAQLEKSRLLSDRFSAERPKGSFSTLEIQRTEQGDSAMYLCASSLDSTAEAFFGQGTRLTVV.

J is TRBJ2-1 and V is TRBV27; TRBD2 aligns across 12 bases. The CDR3 contains 16 residues. The germline V gene has CDR1 MNHEY and CDR2 SMNVEV (reference sequence). Germline trimming cut 2 bases from V and 9 bases from J; bases unmatched to any gene: 8. The CDR3 loop reads CASSLASGRASGEQFF. CDR3 bases: TGTGCCAGCAGTTTAGCTAGCGGGAGGGCTTCGGGTGAGCAGTTCTTC.

The genes are TRBV15 and TRBJ1-5, with D possibly TRBD1 on 5 matching bases. V was clipped by 5 bases and J by 0 bases, with 8 bases between them. The CDR3 runs to 14 residues. Per the germline V gene, CDR1 is LNHNV and CDR2 is YYDKDF (reference sequence). Here the CDR3 reads CATSLQGSNQPQHF. As DNA, the CDR3 is TGTGCCACCAGCCTTCAGGGTAGCAATCAGCCCCAGCATTTT.

This clone was picked up a small number of times. The chain employs TRBV9 and TRBJ2-7; 10 bases line up with TRBD2. Unmatched junction bases numbered 5, after V lost 0 bases and J lost 2 bases. The CDR3 extends over 16 amino acids. The germline gives CDR1 SGDLS, CDR2 YYNGEE. The CDR3 protein is CASSVAASGSPYEQYF. The CDR3 DNA follows: TGTGCCAGCAGCGTAGCGGCTAGCGGGAGCCCCTACGAGCAGTACTTC.

This clone has just one count. The chain uses TRBV19 and TRBJ2-2; TRBD2 is a possible D gene (5 bases). The CDR3 is made up of 17 amino acids. Germline CDR1 and CDR2: LNHDA and SQIVND (reference sequence). V lost 1 base to trimming and J lost 0 bases, with 12 bases between them. CDR3 amino acids: CASSIGEGRANTGELFF. DNA for the CDR3: TGTGCCAGTAGTATAGGGGAAGGGAGAGCGAACACCGGGGAGCTGTTTTTT.

This clone has a handful of counts. The chain joins TRBV7-2 to TRBJ2-5; D is unclear. CDR3 length equals 15 residues. The germline V and J ends were trimmed by 5 bases and 7 bases, with 20 bases remaining between them. From germline, CDR1 is SGHTA and CDR2 FQGNSA. The CDR3 loop reads CASSPEVAGEVTQYF. The CDR3 bases are TGTGCCAGCAGCCCTGAGGTGGCCGGCGAAGTGACCCAGTACTTC.

The chain couples TRBV7-3 to TRBJ2-5; 7 positions match TRBD1. The CDR3 consists of 16 residues. Looked up from germline, CDR1 is SGHTA and CDR2 is FQGTGA. Trimming at V came to 4 bases and at J to 2 bases, leaving 10 bases not matched to a gene. CDR3 DNA sequence: TGTGCCAGCAGCTCCACCTCCCGGGACAGACAAGAGACCCAGTACTTC. This encodes CASSSTSRDRQETQYF.

The chain employs TRBV5-8 and TRBJ2-1; possibly TRBD2 for D (6 bases). The germline gives CDR1 SGHTS, CDR2 YDEGEE. The V and J ends lost 0 bases and 5 bases respectively, with 12 bases between them. The CDR3 extends over 15 amino acids. The CDR3 sequence: CASSLAREWDNEQFF. DNA of the CDR3: TGTGCCAGCAGCTTGGCTCGGGAGTGGGACAATGAGCAGTTCTTC.

A few counts support this clone. This rearrangement joins TRBV5-4 to TRBJ2-5, with 12 bases identical to TRBD2. CDR1 and CDR2 (germline): SGHNT, YYREEE (reference sequence). The CDR3 loop spans 15 amino acids. Trimming cost V 1 base and J 5 bases; bases outside gene matches: 3. The CDR3 DNA sequence: TGTGCCAGCAGCTTGAGACTAGCGGGAGCGGAGACCCAGTACTTC. Its protein product is CASSLRLAGAETQYF.